The 10 T cell receptor beta chains below all came from one sample that was sequenced in a study of cytomegalovirus exposure and HLA in healthy donors. 13 Jbeta primers and 60 Vbeta primers were used for the PCR. Sequencing was performed with immunoSEQ multiplex PCR; in TCRdb, only in-frame clones are kept and a portion is missing. The table has 95,000 to 150,000 clones, approximately 84% seen once. The source material was PBMCs. These receptor sequences come from a man in his forties or fifties in good health and CMV-seronegative.

The chain uses TRBV15 and TRBJ1-5; maybe TRBD1 (6 bases). The CDR3 has 16 residues. From germline, CDR1 is LNHNV and CDR2 YYDKDF (reference sequence). V gave up 0 bases and J gave up 2 bases, with 11 bases separating them. The CDR3 loop reads CATSRDGGRGNQPQHF. The CDR3, as DNA: TGTGCCACCAGCAGAGACGGGGGGCGAGGCAATCAGCCCCAGCATTTT.

The rearrangement joins TRBV5-1 to TRBJ1-1; D might be TRBD1 (5 bases). This CDR3 is 16 amino acids long. Germline V gene sequence: CDR1 SGHRS, CDR2 YFSETQ. Trimming removed 1 base at V and 2 bases at J, with 15 bases between. The CDR3 is CASSLTLGGTNTEAFF. The CDR3 DNA sequence: TGCGCCAGCAGCTTGACACTCGGGGGGACTAACACTGAAGCTTTCTTT.

The J gene is TRBJ1-2, the V gene TRBV6-1; D uncertain. Germline lookup yields CDR1 MNHNS and CDR2 SASEGT. Trimming cost V 7 bases and J 5 bases, with 17 bases left between them. CDR3 length equals 14 residues. The CDR3 bases are TGTGCCAGCATAGCGGCAGGAGCGATATATGGCTACACCTTC. Protein product: CASIAAGAIYGYTF.

This clone was counted once. The rearrangement links TRBV7-7 to TRBJ2-7, with D perhaps matching TRBD2 (6 bases). The CDR3 has 13 amino acids. CDR1 and CDR2 from the germline V gene are SSHAT and FNYEAQ (reference sequence). The V end lost 5 bases, the J end lost 6 bases, and 14 bases lay between the germline ends. The CDR3: CASSNDRESEQYF. CDR3 DNA sequence: TGTGCCAGCAGCAACGATCGGGAGTCCGAGCAGTACTTC. Full variable domain (outside the CDR3, taken from reference TRBV7-7 and TRBJ2-7): GAGVSQSPRYKVTKRGQDVTLRCDPISSHATLYWYQQALGQGPEFLTYFNYEAQPDKSGLPSDRFSAERPEGSISTLTIQRTEQRDSAMYRCASSNDRESEQYFGPGTRLTVT.

The gene calls are TRBV7-2 and TRBJ2-5, with TRBD2 matching over 8 bases. The CDR3 loop spans 16 amino acids. With 4 bases clipped from V and 5 bases from J, the junction kept 12 bases outside the gene matches. Germline CDR1 reads SGHTA; CDR2 reads FQGNSA. CDR3 residues: CASSSTLGTGGETQYF. DNA for the CDR3: TGTGCCAGCAGCTCGACGCTGGGGACGGGGGGGGAGACCCAGTACTTC.

This chain connects TRBV28 to TRBJ1-2; 8 bases are shared with TRBD1. The V gene's germline CDR1 is MDHEN and CDR2 SYDVKM. J was trimmed by 8 bases and V by 2 bases; bases with no gene match: 4. The CDR3 is made up of 13 amino acids. The CDR3 protein is CASSLGQGGGYTF. For the CDR3, the DNA is TGTGCCAGCAGTTTAGGACAGGGCGGGGGCTACACCTTC.

This clone is a singleton in its sample. This chain joins TRBV9 and TRBJ2-5, with 7 nucleotides matching TRBD2. The CDR3 has 12 amino acids. V was clipped by 5 bases and J by 3 bases; unmatched bases: 1. Germline V gene data show CDR1 as SGDLS and CDR2 as YYNGEE. DNA of the CDR3: TGTGCCAGCAGTGGGGGGGAAGAGACCCAGTACTTC. Its translation: CASSGGEETQYF. Drawing the rest from reference TRBV9 and TRBJ2-5, the complete variable domain is DSGVTQTPKHLITATGQRVTLRCSPRSGDLSVYWYQQSLDQGLQFLIQYYNGEERAKGNILERFSAQQFPDLHSELNLSSLELGDSALYFCASSGGEETQYFGPGTRLLVL.

The V gene is TRBV2, the J gene TRBJ1-2; D is uncertain. CDR3 length: 16 residues. The V and J ends lost 8 bases and 8 bases respectively, with 27 bases between them. The germline gives CDR1 SNHLY, CDR2 FYNNEI. In DNA form, the CDR3 reads TGTGCCAGCCACCAAGAGGCAGCGAGGGCGACGCGGGGCTACACCTTC. Translating gives CASHQEAARATRGYTF.

The chain links TRBV18 to TRBJ1-5, with D possibly being TRBD1 (6 bases). The CDR3 is made up of 15 amino acids. Deletions cut 2 bases from V and 0 bases from J, with 8 bases between. CDR1 is KGHSH, CDR2 LQKENI, per germline. The CDR3 DNA follows: TGTGCCAGCTCACCAACAGGGACTAGCAATCAGCCCCAGCATTTT. Its translation: CASSPTGTSNQPQHF.

V and J are TRBV4-3 and TRBJ2-1; 12 bases fit TRBD2. This CDR3 comprises 15 residues. Germline V gene data show CDR1 as LGHNA and CDR2 as YSLEER. Trimming took 4 bases from V and 9 from J; bases not matched to a gene: 7. In DNA, the CDR3 is TGCGCCAGCAGCCTCAGGACTAGCGGGAAGCCTGAGCAGTTCTTC. Amino acids: CASSLRTSGKPEQFF.